These 5 T cell receptor beta chains share one sample of origin, sequenced in a study of blood T cell repertoires in COVID-19 (dated by TCRdb to 2019 to 2021). The library came from the immunoSEQ multiplex PCR assay. Imported from immuneACCESS, the table was reduced by TCRdb to in-frame sequences with V and J called. These copies leave out some clones; in studies compared against another copy, an unresolved V gene accounts for under half, and the cause of the remainder is not known. Across this sample there are 150,000 to 200,000 clones, with 89% seen only once. Around 2.3% of the sample belongs to the ten largest clones. Sequenced input: PBMCs or T cells enriched from blood (not recorded which). Receptor source: a woman in her thirties or forties with acute COVID-19.

The chain recombines TRBV7-8 with TRBJ2-7; TRBD1 might be the D (6 bases). Germline lookup yields CDR1 SGHVS and CDR2 FQNEAQ. The CDR3 spans 15 residues. The V end lost 4 bases, the J end lost 4 bases, and 17 bases lay between the germline ends. CDR3 sequence: CASSSSQGTLYEQYF. The CDR3 DNA follows: TGTGCCAGCAGCTCAAGTCAGGGGACCCTGTACGAGCAGTACTTC.

This rearrangement joins TRBV28 to TRBJ2-7, with 9 bases matching TRBD1. CDR1 MDHEN and CDR2 SYDVKM come from the germline V gene. This CDR3 is 15 amino acids long. The junction had 12 bases not matched to a gene; V was cut back by 5 bases and J by 7 bases. The DNA of the CDR3 is TGTGCCAGCAGTGCCGGGACAGGGCCCTTGGGGGAGCAGTACTTC. Protein product: CASSAGTGPLGEQYF.

V usage is TRBV3-1 (or the pseudogene TRBV3-2) and J usage is TRBJ1-2; the D is unclear. V lost 1 base and J lost 4, with 16 bases in between. The CDR3 loop spans 16 amino acids. Germline V CDR1 and CDR2: LGHDT, YNNKEL (reference sequence). CDR3 nucleotides: TGTGCCAGCAGCCAAGGACTCCGCGGGCCCCCCTATGGCTACACCTTC. It specifies CASSQGLRGPPYGYTF.

The rearrangement joins TRBV6-4 to TRBJ2-1; D call uncertain. CDR3 length equals 12 residues. Germline V lookup: CDR1 MRHNA, CDR2 SNTAGT. Between the trimmed V and J ends, which lost 2 bases and 7 bases, there was a span of 6 bases. In DNA form, the CDR3 reads TGTGCCAGCAGTGACCACGAGAATGAGCAGTTCTTC. It specifies CASSDHENEQFF.

The chain is built from TRBV2 and TRBJ2-7; possible D gene TRBD2, 5 bases. V lost 1 base and J 4 bases, leaving 5 bases between the germline ends. Germline V CDR1 and CDR2: SNHLY, FYNNEI. The CDR3 sequence is 12 residues long. CDR3: CASSEGGYEQYF. For the CDR3, the DNA is TGTGCCAGCAGTGAAGGAGGGTACGAGCAGTACTTC.